This TCR beta chain was sequenced during a study of regulatory T cells in long-lasting Graves disease (dated by TCRdb to the early 2020s). About the investigation overall: Newly diagnosed Graves' disease patients had taken antithyroid drugs for less than 3 months. This study used TCR sequencing and RNA sequencing of peripheral blood to compare persistent Graves' disease patients against newly diagnosed Graves' disease patients. The study took place in China and was registered as a clinical trial. TCR sequencing covered around 13 persistent and around 20 newly diagnosed Graves' disease patients, some 35 samples in total.

Findings and caveats that apply to the study as a whole: Persistent patients shared more public clonotypes among themselves (around 3,000) than newly diagnosed patients did (approximately 970). Preferential use of TRBV28, TRBJ1-2 and TRBJ2-5 was observed in persistent disease, whereas TRBV20-1 and TRBJ2-1 were favored in newly diagnosed disease. Lower TCR Shannon entropy and fewer highly expanded clones were observed in persistent Graves' disease patients than in newly diagnosed patients, which suggested clonal expansion. Only peripheral blood was studied, because thyroid tissue, the primary lesion, was inaccessible. Sequencing and analysis were limited to the TCR beta chain. The small sample size was acknowledged by the authors as a limitation that may reduce accuracy.

The time point label here, explained by the study, means: newly diagnosed GD, antithyroid drugs for less than 3 months. RNA was extracted from PBMCs in TRIzol for both TCR sequencing and RNA sequencing. The diagnosis of Graves' disease was made according to American Thyroid Association guidelines. Recruitment of patients was carried out at an endocrinology department in Xi'an, China. From each patient, approximately 9 milliliters of peripheral blood was collected into an EDTA anticoagulant tube. Ficoll Paque Plus density gradient separation was used to isolate PBMCs, and no additional T cell sorting was done. RNA quality was checked with an Agilent 2100 Bioanalyzer and agarose gel, and concentration with a NanoDrop 2000. In regard to this clonotype: It lacks a known antigen. No much larger clone is present one base from it, and per-base qualities are unavailable.

V drops 0 bases and J drops 6 bases, leaving 12 bases in between. From cysteine to phenylalanine, the CDR3 is 14 amino acids long. This entry keeps only the CDR3 DNA: 42 bases, framed from base 1. Looking up the germline V gene yields CDR1 SGHRS and CDR2 YFSETQ. The method was multiplex PCR. Sequencing relied on an Illumina HiSeq 4000. iRepertoire HTBI primers and Arm-PCR amplification of CDR3 regions were used to construct TCR beta libraries. Gel purification was performed on PCR products prior to sequencing. The paper's data handling went like this. Across samples, about 63 TRBV and around 15 TRBJ segments were identified and used for gene usage analysis of CDR3 amino acid clonotypes. Filtered high-quality paired reads were merged into contigs using COPE and FqMerger. BLAST was used to align contigs to IMGT TRBV, TRBD and TRBJ reference genes, with CDR3 defined following IMGT. Any clonotype with a frequency above 0.1% was counted as a highly expanded clone. Repertoire diversity was measured by Shannon entropy, and V-J evenness by the Gini coefficient. A clonotype found in more than one individual was treated as public. In TCRdb, the public reads were trimmed at Q25 with fastp and aligned with MiXCR, with productive beta chains retained. When rows share a CDR3 protein, they turn into one entry using the most common DNA and genes. These V and J calls are TCRdb output, not the study's own analysis. This sample holds approximately 470,000 distinct CDR3 sequences; 15% to 20% were observed only once. The ten most abundant clones make up over 9% of the sample.

These data also featured in a second study, about T cells in Graves' hyperthyroidism and ophthalmopathy. Taken from the second paper: Graves' hyperthyroidism was defined as stable when no progression to ophthalmopathy occurred over 18 months of follow-up. Hyperthyroidism patients were newly diagnosed, had a disease duration of under 2 months, and were aged 18 to 65 years. The study excluded patients with uncontrolled infections, other autoimmune diseases, pregnancy or lactation. Diagnoses relied on clinical symptoms, serum thyroxine and TRAb, thyroid ultrasound and orbital computed tomography. The first round of RT-PCR for the TCR CDR3 was performed with the HTBI primer set and the Qiagen OneStep RT-PCR kit. Most expanded thyroid clonotypes (frequency above 0.001) were also detected in blood, a finding suggesting that blood repertoires may reflect thyroid immune responses. A model built on a 13 V-J signature distinguished ophthalmopathy from stable hyperthyroidism, reaching about 89% sensitivity and 81.08% specificity in cross-validation and 80%/75% in testing. In validation, progression to ophthalmopathy was predicted by the model with 70.59% sensitivity and roughly 76% specificity, a median of approximately 6.5 months before onset. To identify distinguishing TCR V-J signatures, a discovery cohort of roughly 100 patients was used, comprising under 45 with Graves' ophthalmopathy and some 60 with stable Graves' hyperthyroidism. Prospective prediction of ophthalmopathy was tested in an independent validation cohort of 18 to 20 hyperthyroidism patients and 15 to 17 patients who later progressed to ophthalmopathy. The 100 discovery patients were randomly divided into training and test sets at a 7:3 ratio. Thyroid tissue and blood T-cell repertoires from more than five Graves' hyperthyroidism patients were also compared in the study. Following sampling, methimazole starting at 30 mg daily was given to hyperthyroidism patients, and high-dose intravenous methylprednisolone was given to ophthalmopathy patients. A second multiplex PCR round built the libraries, followed by size selection and purification. Libraries were sequenced paired-end with 100 bp reads on an Illumina HiSeq2000. SOAPnuke was used to process the raw data, removing reads that contained adapters or uncalled bases, had a mean Phred below 15, or lacked an exact match to the constant primer or identifier. High-quality paired reads were merged using COPE v1.2.5, and each unique nucleotide sequence was defined as a clonotype. Clonotypes were aligned to IMGT TRBV, TRBD and TRBJ reference segments using MiTCR v1.1. Analysis was restricted to V-J combinations with a frequency above 0.0001, which covered roughly 99% of repertoires. The TCS score was defined as the ratio of F50 (clonal expansion) to E x V (chaos), calculated using BLOSUM62-based TCRdist between CDR3 peptides within each V-J. Welch's t-statistics and random forest reduced several hundred V-J features to roughly 13, which were used in a naive Bayes classifier (R e1071). Sample size was not statistically predetermined, and blinding of investigators to group allocation was not performed. The paper describes TCR Vbeta CDR3 sequencing of 140 or so peripheral blood samples, made up of roughly 45 ophthalmopathy patients, 70 to 80 hyperthyroidism patients and around 17 progressor patients.

The rearranged segments are TRBV5-1 and TRBJ1-2, and perhaps TRBD1 as D gene, on 6 matching bases. The specimen was peripheral blood mononuclear cells (PBMCs), collected at new diagnosis, from a patient treated with antithyroid drugs. This sequence originates from a man between 40 and 49 years old with Graves disease. Donor details come from another sample of the same person, matched by shared clones. The DNA sequence is TGCGCCAGCAGCTTGGCAGGGGCCACGGATGGCTACACCTTC. Its translation reads: CASSLAGATDGYTF.